The 18 T cell receptor beta chains reported below all come from one sample, sequenced in a study of blood T cell repertoires in COVID-19. This table comes from immunoSEQ multiplex PCR, and its TCRdb copy is limited to in-frame clones, with some not included. The sample lists roughly 250,000 clones, 65% to 80% occurring once. The sequenced sample was peripheral blood. Receptors originate from a woman aged 40 to 50 with active or convalescent COVID-19.

Regarding this clone: This sample also contains other DNA sequences that code for the same CDR3. V is TRBV5-1 and J is TRBJ1-1, with a weak D call TRBD1 (6 bases). This CDR3 comprises 14 residues. Deletions cut 0 bases from V and 1 base from J, with 7 bases between. The germline V gene has CDR1 SGHRS and CDR2 YFSETQ. CDR3 DNA: TGCGCCAGCAGCTTGGAAGGGGGGAACACTGAAGCTTTCTTT. Translated, it gives CASSLEGGNTEAFF.

The rearrangement uses TRBV10-3 and TRBJ1-2, with 9 bases aligning to TRBD1. This CDR3 has 14 amino acids. Trimming at V came to 2 bases and at J to 4 bases, leaving 2 bases not matched to a gene. Germline V gives CDR1 ENHRY, CDR2 SYGVKD. The CDR3 coding sequence is TGTGCCATCAGTGAGGGACAGGGGAGCTATGGCTACACCTTC. Translated: CAISEGQGSYGYTF.

The genes are TRBV7-9 and TRBJ1-4; 10 bases are shared with TRBD1. This CDR3 region has 15 residues. After removal of 4 bases from V and 7 bases from J, the junction contained 6 bases not matched to a gene. CDR1 is SEHNR, CDR2 FQNEAQ, per germline (reference sequence). Written as DNA, the CDR3 is TGTGCCAGCAGCTCAACCGGGACAGGGGTTGAAAAACTGTTTTTT. Translated: CASSSTGTGVEKLFF.

This clone was picked up a small number of times. The chain has TRBV7-3 and TRBJ2-1, with 9 bases lining up with TRBD2. CDR3 length: 17 amino acids. V lost 2 bases and J lost 8; bases outside the gene matches: 13. The germline V gene has CDR1 SGHTA and CDR2 FQGTGA. The chain's CDR3 is CASSLGRSGTSIYEQFF. Written as DNA, the CDR3 is TGTGCCAGCAGCTTAGGGAGGTCCGGGACTAGCATCTATGAGCAGTTCTTC. Filled out from reference TRBV7-3 and TRBJ2-1, the complete variable domain reads GAGVSQTPSNKVTEKGKYVELRCDPISGHTALYWYRQSLGQGPEFLIYFQGTGAADDSGLPNDRFFAVRPEGSVSTLKIQRTERGDSAVYLCASSLGRSGTSIYEQFFGPGTRLTVL.

V usage is TRBV6-2 or TRBV6-3 and J usage is TRBJ2-7; a weak D match, TRBD2 (5 bases). This CDR3 has 14 amino acids. V lost 5 bases to trimming and J lost 2 bases, with 13 bases between them. Germline-derived CDR1 and CDR2 are MNHEY and SVGEGT. DNA of the CDR3: TGTGCCAGCAGTCGCGACCACGGGGCCTACGAGCAGTACGTC. This sequence encodes CASSRDHGAYEQYV.

The chain employs TRBV6-5 and TRBJ2-3, with a tentative D call TRBD2 (5 bases). V gave up 7 bases and J gave up 0 bases, with 14 bases separating them. The CDR3 covers 15 residues. Germline lookup yields CDR1 MNHEY and CDR2 SVGAGI. CDR3 region: CASNPTAGSTDTQYF. The CDR3, as DNA: TGTGCCAGCAACCCTACGGCGGGTAGCACAGATACGCAGTATTTT.

This chain connects TRBV29-1 to TRBJ1-2, with 8 bases matching TRBD1. The CDR3 sequence is 13 residues long. Unmatched junction bases numbered 5, after V lost 4 bases and J lost 4 bases. The germline CDR1 and CDR2 sequences are SQVTM and ANQGSEA. CDR3 amino acids: CSVGVGQGYGYTF. Written as DNA, the CDR3 is TGCAGCGTTGGAGTTGGACAGGGCTATGGCTACACCTTC.

This clone was recorded once. The chain couples TRBV21-1 to TRBJ1-5; TRBD1 reflects the table's D call only, with no check against the DNA. TRBV21-1 counts as a pseudogene. The CDR3 is 18 amino acids. Here the CDR3 DNA reads TGTGCCAGCAGCAAAACACGGGGGACAGTAGGCTCCAATCAGCCCCAGCATTTT. Amino acid sequence: CASSKTRGTVGSNQPQHF.

The rearrangement joins TRBV28 to TRBJ1-2; TRBD1 matches at 7 bases. The CDR3 has 13 residues. The germline V gene encodes CDR1 MDHEN and CDR2 SYDVKM. J lost 5 bases, V lost 6 bases, and 6 bases had no gene match. The CDR3 sequence: CASSPRGQYGYTF. CDR3 bases: TGTGCCAGCAGCCCCCGGGGACAGTATGGCTACACCTTC.

This clone is a singleton in its sample. The chain recombines TRBV6-4 with TRBJ2-2, with D tentatively TRBD2 (5 bases). Germline assignment: CDR1 MRHNA and CDR2 SNTAGT. The CDR3 runs 11 residues. The V end was cut by 5 bases, the J end by 8 bases, with 6 bases between. The DNA for the CDR3 is TGTGCCAGCAGTCGGGGAGGGGAGCTGTTTTTT. Protein: CASSRGGELFF.

The V call is TRBV10-3, the J call TRBJ1-5, with D possibly matching TRBD1 (6 bases). The CDR3 length is 15 residues. Germline values: CDR1 ENHRY, CDR2 SYGVKD. Trimming removed 5 bases at V and 0 bases at J, with 11 bases between. The chain's CDR3 is CAISSGAGSNQPQHF. CDR3 nucleotide sequence: TGTGCCATCAGTTCAGGGGCTGGTAGCAATCAGCCCCAGCATTTT.

This clone was observed a few times. The chain has TRBV2 and TRBJ2-2; possibly TRBD1 for D (5 bases). V lost 5 bases to trimming and J lost 7 bases, with 14 bases between them. Germline assignment: CDR1 SNHLY and CDR2 FYNNEI. CDR3 size: 14 residues. CDR3 residues: CASSTTVNSGELFF. In nucleotides, the CDR3 is TGTGCCAGCAGTACGACAGTAAATAGCGGGGAGCTGTTTTTT.

This rearrangement joins TRBV18 to TRBJ2-7, with D possibly TRBD1 on 6 matching bases. Germline-derived CDR1 and CDR2 are KGHSH and LQKENI. Trimming shortened V by 0 bases and J by 3 bases, and 12 bases separated the two germline ends. This CDR3 is built from 15 residues. In DNA form, the CDR3 reads TGTGCCAGCTCACCACCTCAGGGGACGATCTACGAGCAGTACTTC. It encodes CASSPPQGTIYEQYF. Filled out from reference TRBV18 and TRBJ2-7, the complete variable domain reads NAGVMQNPRHLVRRRGQEARLRCSPMKGHSHVYWYRQLPEEGLKFMVYLQKENIIDESGMPKERFSAEFPKEGPSILRIQQVVRGDSAAYFCASSPPQGTIYEQYFGPGTRLTVT.

The V gene is TRBV9, the J gene TRBJ1-4; maybe TRBD1 (6 bases). Germline loops: CDR1 SGDLS, CDR2 YYNGEE. The CDR3 spans 17 residues. V dropped 3 bases and J dropped 8 bases, with 23 bases sitting between them. CDR3 protein: CASSATDAGGLREKLFF. In nucleotides, the CDR3 is TGTGCCAGCAGCGCCACCGACGCGGGGGGGCTGAGAGAAAAACTGTTTTTT.

The chain is built from TRBV29-1 and TRBJ2-3, with no clear D. This CDR3 is built from 14 residues. The germline V gene encodes CDR1 SQVTM and CDR2 ANQGSEA. The germline V and J ends were trimmed by 0 bases and 2 bases, with 9 bases remaining between them. In DNA, the CDR3 is TGCAGCGTTGAAGATCACGGGTACACAGATACGCAGTATTTT. Its translation: CSVEDHGYTDTQYF.

The genes are TRBV7-9 and TRBJ1-4, with unresolved D. This CDR3 is built from 15 residues. Germline lookup yields CDR1 SEHNR and CDR2 FQNEAQ (reference sequence). The ends were cut back, 1 base at V and 5 bases at J, with 11 bases in the middle. CDR3 DNA: TGTGCCAGCAGCTTAGTTTTGCAACTAAATGAAAAACTGTTTTTT. Residues: CASSLVLQLNEKLFF.

This clone was detected only once. The CDR3 reads CALSAGANTEAFF. The CDR3 region has the DNA TGTGCCTTGTCGGCGGGCGCGAACACTGAAGCTTTCTTT. The chain combines TRBV30 with TRBJ1-1; no definite D call. The V gene's germline CDR1 is GTSNPN and CDR2 SVGIG (reference sequence). CDR3 length: 13 amino acids. V dropped 7 bases and J dropped 1 base, with 13 bases sitting between them.

The chain recombines TRBV7-3 with TRBJ2-3; 9 bases line up with TRBD1. Looked up from germline, CDR1 is SGHTA and CDR2 is FQGTGA. The CDR3 length is 17 residues. The V and J ends lost 4 bases and 6 bases, in that order; junction bases with no gene match: 14. In DNA, the CDR3 is TGTGCCAGCAGCTCGGCCCCCGGGACAGGGCTGAGGGATACGCAGTATTTT. Protein sequence: CASSSAPGTGLRDTQYF.